A single sample gave rise to the 11 T cell receptor beta chains below, sequenced in a study of shared clonotypes between healthy human individuals. Repertoires were generated with immunoSEQ multiplex PCR, while TCRdb's copy carries only in-frame clones and drops some. The repertoire consists of 1,400,000 or so clones, with about 98.5% occurring once and the leading ten covering about 0.35%. The sample was naive CD4+ T cells sorted from blood. The sample's subset: CD45RA+ positively selected. The receptor source for this set is a man aged 30 to 39 in good health.

The J gene is TRBJ2-7, the V gene TRBV4-1; D call uncertain. Germline-derived CDR1 and CDR2 are MGHRA and YSYEKL. Trimming removed 0 bases at V and 4 bases at J, with 13 bases between. The CDR3 runs to 15 residues. The CDR3 loop is CASSQDHPGTYEQYF. The CDR3 nucleotides are TGCGCCAGCAGCCAAGATCACCCAGGAACGTACGAGCAGTACTTC.

The genes are TRBV29-1 and TRBJ2-3; 7 nucleotides line up with TRBD1. The germline V gene has CDR1 SQVTM and CDR2 ANQGSEA. Trimming cost V 7 bases and J 1 base; bases outside gene matches: 5. The CDR3 is made up of 13 amino acids. CDR3 DNA sequence: TGCAGCGCCGGGGACAGCCGCACAGATACGCAGTATTTT. Encoded protein: CSAGDSRTDTQYF.

Remarks on this clone: One end of the junction varies from germline; a read error may be responsible. This chain uses TRBV7-7 with TRBJ2-2; 7 nucleotides match TRBD2. The CDR3 runs 15 residues. Germline-derived CDR1 and CDR2 are SSHAT and FNYEAQ (reference sequence). The CDR3 DNA reads as TGTGCTAGCAGCTTCGGGACTACAAACACCGGGGAGCTGTTTTTT. It codes for CASSFGTTNTGELFF.

The chain joins TRBV7-2 to TRBJ2-1, with 8 positions matching TRBD2. Trimming removed 3 bases from V and 12 bases from J; junction bases left unmatched: 19. The CDR3 loop spans 17 amino acids. Germline V lookup: CDR1 SGHTA, CDR2 FQGNSA. CDR3 nucleotide sequence: TGTGCCAGCAGCTTCGACCCTCCCACGGGAGGGCCGCGGCGGCAGTTCTTC. As protein: CASSFDPPTGGPRRQFF.

This sequence joins TRBV13 and TRBJ2-1; 9 positions agree with TRBD2. V shed 5 bases, J shed 4 bases, and the junction held 9 bases outside the gene matches. The CDR3 covers 16 residues. Germline CDR1 is PRHDT and CDR2 is FYEKMQ (reference sequence). CDR3 bases: TGTGCCAGCAGCCCCTTCACTAGCGGGCCTTACAATGAGCAGTTCTTC. This translates into CASSPFTSGPYNEQFF.

This chain links TRBV10-1 with TRBJ2-5; D is uncertain. Per the germline V gene, CDR1 is WNHNN and CDR2 is SYGVQD (reference sequence). Trimming removed 2 bases from V and 0 bases from J, with 4 bases in between. The CDR3 covers 13 residues. CDR3 region: CASSEGDQETQYF. CDR3 DNA: TGCGCCAGCAGTGAGGGAGACCAAGAGACCCAGTACTTC.

J is TRBJ1-4 and V is TRBV5-8; D uncertain. The CDR3 sequence is 14 residues long. CDR1 is SGHTS and CDR2 is YDEGEE in the germline V gene. Deletions cut 6 bases from V and 8 bases from J, with 17 bases between. The CDR3 sequence is CASTPRSSYEKLFF. The DNA for the CDR3 is TGTGCCAGCACCCCCCGCTCGTCCTACGAAAAACTGTTTTTT. The full variable domain, in which reference TRBV5-8 and TRBJ1-4 provide the parts outside the CDR3, is EAGVTQSPTHLIKTRGQQATLRCSPISGHTSVYWYQQALGLGLQFLLWYDEGEERNRGNFPPRFSGRQFPNYSSELNVNALELEDSALYLCASTPRSSYEKLFFGSGTQLSVL.

V and J are TRBV6-5 and TRBJ1-4, with TRBD1 as a possible D gene (5 bases). Germline V CDR1 and CDR2: MNHEY, SVGAGI. The CDR3 runs to 15 residues. The V end was cut by 7 bases, the J end by 5 bases, with 17 bases between. The CDR3 reads CASKAVGQVNEKLFF. Written as DNA, the CDR3 is TGTGCCAGCAAGGCGGTGGGGCAAGTCAATGAAAAACTGTTTTTT.

This sequence joins TRBV5-1 and TRBJ1-4; weak D call: TRBD1 (5 bases). This CDR3 region has 14 residues. Germline V gives CDR1 SGHRS, CDR2 YFSETQ. Trimming stripped 5 bases from V and 3 bases from J, with 11 bases between. CDR3 residues: CASSSGGANEKLFF. The CDR3 coding sequence is TGCGCCAGCAGTAGCGGGGGTGCTAATGAAAAACTGTTTTTT.

The gene calls are TRBV12-5 and TRBJ2-3, with 7 bases fitting TRBD2. J lost 1 base, V lost 7 bases, and 2 bases had no gene match. CDR1 and CDR2 from the germline V gene are LGHNT and FRNRAP. The CDR3 contains 13 residues. The CDR3: CASATSGTDTQYF. Here the CDR3 DNA reads TGTGCTAGTGCCACTAGCGGCACAGATACGCAGTATTTT.

The genes are TRBV9 and TRBJ2-1; TRBD2 agrees at 7 bases. CDR1 is SGDLS and CDR2 is YYNGEE in the germline V gene. This CDR3 has 15 amino acids. With 0 bases clipped from V and 4 bases from J, the junction kept 4 bases outside the gene matches. The chain's CDR3 is CASSVGPAGYNEQFF. The DNA for the CDR3 is TGTGCCAGCAGCGTAGGCCCAGCGGGGTACAATGAGCAGTTCTTC.